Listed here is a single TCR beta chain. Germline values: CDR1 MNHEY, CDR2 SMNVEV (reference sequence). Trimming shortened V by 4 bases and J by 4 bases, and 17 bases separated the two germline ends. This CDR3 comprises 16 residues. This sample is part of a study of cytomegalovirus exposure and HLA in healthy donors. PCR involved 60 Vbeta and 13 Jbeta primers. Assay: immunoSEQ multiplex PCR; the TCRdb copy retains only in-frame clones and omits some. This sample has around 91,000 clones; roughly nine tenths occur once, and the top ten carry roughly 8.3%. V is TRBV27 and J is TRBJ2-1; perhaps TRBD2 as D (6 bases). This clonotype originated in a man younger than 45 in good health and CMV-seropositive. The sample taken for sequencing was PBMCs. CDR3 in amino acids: CASSSSLAEGYNEQFF. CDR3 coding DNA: TGTGCCAGCAGTTCCTCACTAGCAGAAGGGTACAATGAGCAGTTCTTC.